The rows below give T cell receptor beta chains drawn from one sample of a study of T cells after yellow fever vaccination. TCRdb ran MiXCR on the 5' RACE reads and lists one entry per CDR3 protein. The profile shows about 96,000 distinct CDR3 sequences, about 8.8% of them singletons. The sequencing here drew on CD8+ T cells not binding an NS4B(214-222) dextramer, sorted from PBMCs, taken more than 13 days after the first yellow fever vaccination. These TCRs come from a man aged 18 to 30 who received the YFV17D yellow fever vaccine. Each CDR3 is given with its conserved first and last residue. D genes are given only for firm matches.

V gene: TRBV11-2; D gene: .; J gene: TRBJ2-3; CDR3 length: 15; CDR3 protein: CASSLTGRTPDTQYF
V gene: TRBV4-2; D gene: TRBD1; J gene: TRBJ2-1; CDR3 length: 16; CDR3 protein: CASSQDWTGDQGEQFF
V gene: TRBV20-1; D gene: .; J gene: TRBJ1-1; CDR3 length: 13; CDR3 protein: CSAVTPENTEAFF
V gene: TRBV6-5; D gene: .; J gene: TRBJ2-2; CDR3 length: 15; CDR3 protein: CASSYSRGAGGELFF
V gene: TRBV4-1; D gene: .; J gene: TRBJ1-2; CDR3 length: 14; CDR3 protein: CASSQVGSNYGYTF
V gene: TRBV7-9; D gene: .; J gene: TRBJ1-4; CDR3 length: 13; CDR3 protein: CASSWGGHEKLFF
V gene: TRBV5-1; D gene: TRBD2; J gene: TRBJ2-7; CDR3 length: 14; CDR3 protein: CASSLRGGIYEQYF
V gene: TRBV5-1; D gene: TRBD1; J gene: TRBJ2-7; CDR3 length: 14; CDR3 protein: CASSTGQGYYEQYF
V gene: TRBV24-1; D gene: TRBD2; J gene: TRBJ2-3; CDR3 length: 14; CDR3 protein: CATVGGEGTDTQYF
V gene: TRBV20-1; D gene: .; J gene: TRBJ2-7; CDR3 length: 14; CDR3 protein: CSARGRTTGLEQYF
V gene: TRBV5-1; D gene: TRBD2; J gene: TRBJ2-1; CDR3 length: 16; CDR3 protein: CASRKIEGLADNEQFF
V gene: TRBV20-1; D gene: TRBD1; J gene: TRBJ1-2; CDR3 length: 15; CDR3 protein: CSATQTGGRNYGYTF
V gene: TRBV12-3/TRBV12-4; D gene: TRBD2; J gene: TRBJ2-5; CDR3 length: 15; CDR3 protein: CASKAGLVLGETQYF
V gene: TRBV12-3/TRBV12-4; D gene: TRBD1; J gene: TRBJ1-1; CDR3 length: 12; CDR3 protein: CASSGTAIEAFF
V gene: TRBV5-1; D gene: .; J gene: TRBJ2-1; CDR3 length: 17; CDR3 protein: CASSTPTESSSYNEQFF
V gene: TRBV14; D gene: .; J gene: TRBJ1-4; CDR3 length: 15; CDR3 protein: CASSPFRGTNEKLFF
V gene: TRBV5-1; D gene: .; J gene: TRBJ2-7; CDR3 length: 15; CDR3 protein: CASSPYPGSSYEQYF
V gene: TRBV6-2/TRBV6-3; D gene: .; J gene: TRBJ1-5; CDR3 length: 17; CDR3 protein: CASSRRDPRGSNQPQHF
V gene: TRBV4-1; D gene: TRBD2; J gene: TRBJ2-4; CDR3 length: 15; CDR3 protein: CASSHPGLAGNIQYF
V gene: TRBV5-4; D gene: .; J gene: TRBJ2-5; CDR3 length: 14; CDR3 protein: CASSVAQLQETQYF